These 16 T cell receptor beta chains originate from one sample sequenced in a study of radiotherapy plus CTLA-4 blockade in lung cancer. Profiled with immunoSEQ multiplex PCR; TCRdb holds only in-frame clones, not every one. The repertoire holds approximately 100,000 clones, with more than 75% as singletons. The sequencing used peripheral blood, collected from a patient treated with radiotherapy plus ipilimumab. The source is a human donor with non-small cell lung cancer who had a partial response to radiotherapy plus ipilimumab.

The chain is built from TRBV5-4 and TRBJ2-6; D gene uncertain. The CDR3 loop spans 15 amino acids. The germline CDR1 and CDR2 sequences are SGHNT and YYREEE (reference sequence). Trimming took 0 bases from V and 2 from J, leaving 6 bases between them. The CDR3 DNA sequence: TGTGCCAGCAGCTTGGAACTTGCTGGGGCCAACGTCCTGACTTTC. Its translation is CASSLELAGANVLTF.

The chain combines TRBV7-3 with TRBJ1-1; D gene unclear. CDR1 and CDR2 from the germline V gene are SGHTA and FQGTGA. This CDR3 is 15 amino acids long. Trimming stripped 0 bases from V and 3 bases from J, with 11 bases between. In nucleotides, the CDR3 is TGTGCCAGCAGCTTAACGGTCATTAGCTACACTGAAGCTTTCTTT. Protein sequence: CASSLTVISYTEAFF.

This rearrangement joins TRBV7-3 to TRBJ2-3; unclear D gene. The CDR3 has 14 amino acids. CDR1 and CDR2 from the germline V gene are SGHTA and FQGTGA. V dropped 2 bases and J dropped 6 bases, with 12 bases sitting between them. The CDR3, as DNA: TGTGCCAGCAGCTTAGGCGGCTCTGGGGATACGCAGTATTTT. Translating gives CASSLGGSGDTQYF.

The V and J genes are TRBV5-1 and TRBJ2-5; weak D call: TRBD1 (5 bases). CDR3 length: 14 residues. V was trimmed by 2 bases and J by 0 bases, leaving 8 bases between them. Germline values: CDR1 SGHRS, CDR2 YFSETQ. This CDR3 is CASSLLTDQETQYF. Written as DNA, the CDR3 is TGCGCCAGCAGCTTATTGACAGACCAAGAGACCCAGTACTTC.

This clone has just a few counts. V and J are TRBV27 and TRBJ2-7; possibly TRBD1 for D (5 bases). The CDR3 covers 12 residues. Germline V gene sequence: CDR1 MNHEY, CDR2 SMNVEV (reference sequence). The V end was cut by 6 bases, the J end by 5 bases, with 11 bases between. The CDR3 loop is CASRRRGNEQYF. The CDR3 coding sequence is TGTGCCAGCAGACGAAGGGGTAACGAGCAGTACTTC.

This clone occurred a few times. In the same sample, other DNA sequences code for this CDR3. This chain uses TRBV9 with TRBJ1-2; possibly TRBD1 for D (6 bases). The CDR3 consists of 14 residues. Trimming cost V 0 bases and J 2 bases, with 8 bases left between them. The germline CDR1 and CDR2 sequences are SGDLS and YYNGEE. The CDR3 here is CASSVGQGNYGYTF. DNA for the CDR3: TGTGCCAGCAGCGTAGGGCAGGGGAACTATGGCTACACCTTC.

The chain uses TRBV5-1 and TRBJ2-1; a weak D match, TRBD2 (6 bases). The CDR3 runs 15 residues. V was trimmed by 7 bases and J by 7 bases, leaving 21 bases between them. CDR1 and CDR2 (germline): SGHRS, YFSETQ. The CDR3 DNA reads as TGCGCCAGCGGTGAACTAGCCAGACCAGGGAATGAGCAGTTCTTC. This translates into CASGELARPGNEQFF.

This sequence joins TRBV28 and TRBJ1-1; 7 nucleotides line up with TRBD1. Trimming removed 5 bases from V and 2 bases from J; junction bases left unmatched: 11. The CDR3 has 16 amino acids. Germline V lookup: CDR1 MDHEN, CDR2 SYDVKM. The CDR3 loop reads CASSPQGVGLNTEAFF. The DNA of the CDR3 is TGTGCCAGCAGTCCCCAGGGGGTGGGATTAAACACTGAAGCTTTCTTT. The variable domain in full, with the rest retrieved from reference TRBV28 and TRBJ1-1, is DVKVTQSSRYLVKRTGEKVFLECVQDMDHENMFWYRQDPGLGLRLIYFSYDVKMKEKGDIPEGYSVSREKKERFSLILESASTNQTSMYLCASSPQGVGLNTEAFFGQGTRLTVV.

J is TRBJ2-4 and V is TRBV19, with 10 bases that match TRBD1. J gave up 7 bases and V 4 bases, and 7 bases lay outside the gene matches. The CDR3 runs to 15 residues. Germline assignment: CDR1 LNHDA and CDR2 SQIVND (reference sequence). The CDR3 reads CASSTGTGEGNIQYF. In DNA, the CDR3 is TGTGCCAGTAGTACAGGGACAGGGGAAGGGAACATTCAGTACTTC.

This CDR3 is CSVEDTGGDEKLFF. The CDR3 DNA reads as TGCAGCGTTGAAGATACAGGGGGCGATGAAAAACTGTTTTTT. The J gene is TRBJ1-4, the V gene TRBV29-1; 9 positions match TRBD1. The V gene end was trimmed by 0 bases and the J gene end by 6 bases; junction bases not matched to a gene: 2. Germline V gene lookup returns CDR1 SQVTM and CDR2 ANQGSEA. This CDR3 region has 14 residues.

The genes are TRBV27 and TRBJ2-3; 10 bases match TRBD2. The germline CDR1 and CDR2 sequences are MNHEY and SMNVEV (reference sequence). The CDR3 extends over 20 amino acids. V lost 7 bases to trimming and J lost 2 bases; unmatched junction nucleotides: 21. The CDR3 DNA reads TGTGCCAGCACCATACAGGGAAGGGCTAGCGGGAGAAGGGACACAGATACGCAGTATTTT. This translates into CASTIQGRASGRRDTDTQYF.

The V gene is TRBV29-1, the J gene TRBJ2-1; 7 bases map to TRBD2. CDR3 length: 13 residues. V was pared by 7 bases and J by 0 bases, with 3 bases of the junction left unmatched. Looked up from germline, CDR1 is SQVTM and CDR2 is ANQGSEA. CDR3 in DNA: TGCAGCGGGGGCGGGAGCTCCTACAATGAGCAGTTCTTC. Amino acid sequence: CSGGGSSYNEQFF.

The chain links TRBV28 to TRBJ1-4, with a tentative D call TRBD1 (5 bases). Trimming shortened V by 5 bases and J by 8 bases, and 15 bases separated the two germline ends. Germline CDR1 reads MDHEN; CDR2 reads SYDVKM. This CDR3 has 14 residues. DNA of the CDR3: TGTGCCAGCAGTGGGGGGGGGAAGTACGAAAAACTGTTTTTT. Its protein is CASSGGGKYEKLFF.

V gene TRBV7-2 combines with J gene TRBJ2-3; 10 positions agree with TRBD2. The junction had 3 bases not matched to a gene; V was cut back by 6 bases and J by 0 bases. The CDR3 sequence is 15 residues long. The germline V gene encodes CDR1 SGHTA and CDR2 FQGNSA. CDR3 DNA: TGTGCCAGCAGGCCGGGACTAGCGAGCACAGATACGCAGTATTTT. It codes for CASRPGLASTDTQYF.

CDR3 bases: TGTGCCAGCAGTTCCGCCCTCTACGAGCAGTACTTC. Protein: CASSSALYEQYF. The rearrangement links TRBV28 to TRBJ2-5; D not resolved. The DNA end lines up better with TRBJ2-7; the J call may be wrong. Germline CDR1 is MDHEN and CDR2 is SYDVKM. The CDR3 sequence is 12 residues long.

In nucleotides, the CDR3 is TGCGCCAGCAGCCCCTTAGCGGGAGGGCCTCCCGGGGAGCTGTTTTTT. Residues: CASSPLAGGPPGELFF. The chain has TRBV5-1 and TRBJ2-2; 11 positions match TRBD2. The germline V gene has CDR1 SGHRS and CDR2 YFSETQ. The CDR3 contains 16 residues. The J segment lost 6 bases and the V segment lost 4 bases, leaving 8 bases of the junction unmatched. Supplemented by reference TRBV5-1 and TRBJ2-2, the full variable domain reads KAGVTQTPRYLIKTRGQQVTLSCSPISGHRSVSWYQQTPGQGLQFLFEYFSETQRNKGNFPGRFSGRQFSNSRSEMNVSTLELGDSALYLCASSPLAGGPPGELFFGEGSRLTVL.